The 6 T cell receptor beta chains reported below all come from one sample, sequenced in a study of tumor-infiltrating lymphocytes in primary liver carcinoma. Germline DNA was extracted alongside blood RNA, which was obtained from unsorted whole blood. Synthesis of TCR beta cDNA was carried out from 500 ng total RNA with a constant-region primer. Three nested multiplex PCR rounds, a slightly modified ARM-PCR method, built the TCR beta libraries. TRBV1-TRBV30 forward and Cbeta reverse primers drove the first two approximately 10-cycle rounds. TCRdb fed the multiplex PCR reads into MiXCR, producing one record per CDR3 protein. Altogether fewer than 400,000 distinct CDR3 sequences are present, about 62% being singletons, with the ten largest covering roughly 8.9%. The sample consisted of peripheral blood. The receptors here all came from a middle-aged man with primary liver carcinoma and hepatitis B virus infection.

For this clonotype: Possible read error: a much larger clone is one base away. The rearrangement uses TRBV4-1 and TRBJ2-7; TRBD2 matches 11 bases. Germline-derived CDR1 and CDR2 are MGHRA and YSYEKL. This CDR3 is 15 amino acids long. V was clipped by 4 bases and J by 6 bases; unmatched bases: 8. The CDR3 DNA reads TGCGCCAGCAGCCCAGTACTAGCGGGAGTGGGCGAGCAGTACTTC. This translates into CASSPVLAGVGEQYF.

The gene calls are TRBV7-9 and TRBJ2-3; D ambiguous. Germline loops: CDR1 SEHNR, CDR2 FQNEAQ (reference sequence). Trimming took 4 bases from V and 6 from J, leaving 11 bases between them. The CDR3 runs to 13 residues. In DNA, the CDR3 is TGTGCCAGCAGCTCCCCCCCTGGGGATACGCAGTATTTT. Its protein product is CASSSPPGDTQYF. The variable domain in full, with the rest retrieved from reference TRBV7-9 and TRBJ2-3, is DTGVSQNPRHKITKRGQNVTFRCDPISEHNRLYWYRQTLGQGPEFLTYFQNEAQLEKSRLLSDRFSAERPKGSFSTLEIQRTEQGDSAMYLCASSSPPGDTQYFGPGTRLTVL.

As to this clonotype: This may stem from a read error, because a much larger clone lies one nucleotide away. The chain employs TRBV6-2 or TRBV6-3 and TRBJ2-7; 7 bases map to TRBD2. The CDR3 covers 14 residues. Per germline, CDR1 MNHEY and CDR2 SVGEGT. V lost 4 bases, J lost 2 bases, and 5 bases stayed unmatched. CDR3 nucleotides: TGTGCCAGCAGTTCTAGCGGAGAAACCTACGAGCAGTACTTC. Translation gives CASSSSGETYEQYF.

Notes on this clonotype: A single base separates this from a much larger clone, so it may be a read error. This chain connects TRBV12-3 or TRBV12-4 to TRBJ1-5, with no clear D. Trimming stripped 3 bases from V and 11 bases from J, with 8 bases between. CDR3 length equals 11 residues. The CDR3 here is CASSFVGAQHF. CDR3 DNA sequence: TGTGCCAGCAGTTTCGTGGGAGCCCAGCATTTT.

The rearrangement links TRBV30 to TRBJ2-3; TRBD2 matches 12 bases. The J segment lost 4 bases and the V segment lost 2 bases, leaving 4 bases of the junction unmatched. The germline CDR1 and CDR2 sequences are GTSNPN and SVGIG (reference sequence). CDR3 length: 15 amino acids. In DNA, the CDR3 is TGTGCCTGGAGTCATACTAGCGGGAGGTCAGATACGCAGTATTTT. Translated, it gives CAWSHTSGRSDTQYF.

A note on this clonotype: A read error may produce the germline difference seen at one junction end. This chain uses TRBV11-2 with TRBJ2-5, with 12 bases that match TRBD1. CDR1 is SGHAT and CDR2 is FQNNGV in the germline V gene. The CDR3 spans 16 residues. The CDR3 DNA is TGTGCCAGCAGCTTAGACGGGACAGGGGGCGGTGAGATCCAGCACTTC. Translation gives CASSLDGTGGGEIQHF.